These T cell receptor beta chains were read from a single sample in a study of blood T cell repertoires in COVID-19. Generated by immunoSEQ multiplex PCR, the TCRdb table keeps only in-frame clones and is missing some. There are approximately 470,000 clones in the sample; 87% occur only once, and 0.7% lies in the top ten. Material: PBMCs or T cells enriched from blood (not recorded which). These receptors all come from a woman aged 18 to 35 who had recovered from COVID-19. The CDR3 runs from the conserved cysteine through the conserved F or W. The order of the fields is D gene, J gene, clone size, V gene, CDR3 length, CDR3 DNA, CDR3 protein. A D gene is named only where the DNA matches it firmly. A row's size may be missing; if present it is once, few, many or a size class.

>.|TRBJ1-4|.|TRBV7-8|17
TGTGCCAGCAGGACCAGGGGTCGCGATACAACTAATGAAAAACTGTTTTTT
CASRTRGRDTTNEKLFF
>.|TRBJ1-2|once|TRBV19|16
TGTGCCAGTTGGGAGGGTCGGGACTTTTCACCGGATGGCTACACCTTC
CASWEGRDFSPDGYTF
>.|TRBJ1-1|.|TRBV12-3/TRBV12-4|11
TGTGCCAGCGGCCTTAACACTGAAGCTTTCTTT
CASGLNTEAFF
>.|TRBJ1-5|.|TRBV24-1|16
TGTGCCACCAGTGATCCAGACAGAGCTGAGAATCAGCCCCAGCATTTT
CATSDPDRAENQPQHF
>TRBD1|TRBJ1-4|.|TRBV6-5|15
TGTGCCAGCAGCCCATTGACAGGGACAAATGAAAAACTGTTTTTT
CASSPLTGTNEKLFF
>TRBD2|TRBJ2-1|.|TRBV4-1|18
TGCGCCAGCAGCCAAGACCCGCCGGGGGGGGTCACCTACAATGAGCAGTTCTTC
CASSQDPPGGVTYNEQFF
>.|TRBJ1-2|.|TRBV30|12
TGTGCCTCCACGGGAACCTGGTCGGGCTACACCTTC
CASTGTWSGYTF
>TRBD2|TRBJ2-7|.|TRBV6-1|14
TGTGCCAGCAGTGGTCGGGGGGGGAGGTACGAGCAGTACTTC
CASSGRGGRYEQYF
>.|TRBJ1-2|.|TRBV6-5|13
TGTGCCAGCACCCCGGGGGGAGAAAGGGGCTACACCTTC
CASTPGGERGYTF
>.|TRBJ1-5|.|TRBV28|16
TGTGCCAGCAGTTATACAGGGTCCCTTAGCAATCAGCCCCAGCATTTT
CASSYTGSLSNQPQHF
>.|TRBJ2-7|few|TRBV5-4|14
TGTGCCAGCAGCTCCGTGACAGGAACCTACGAGCAGTACTTC
CASSSVTGTYEQYF
>.|TRBJ1-2|.|TRBV11-2|16
TGTGCCAGCAGCCAACCGAGGGGGTGGGCCAACTATGGCTACACCTTC
CASSQPRGWANYGYTF
>TRBD1|TRBJ1-1|.|TRBV7-9|14
TGTGCCAGCACCTCTACAGGGGGCAGGACTGAAGCTTTCTTT
CASTSTGGRTEAFF
>TRBD2|TRBJ2-3|.|TRBV19|15
TGTGCCAGCCGCGAAAGAATAGCGGGGGGGGATACGCAGTATTTT
CASRERIAGGDTQYF
>.|TRBJ1-4|.|TRBV28|15
TGTGCCAGCAGTTCGACAGGCACCTGGCAGGAAAAACTGTTTTTT
CASSSTGTWQEKLFF
>TRBD1|TRBJ1-6|.|TRBV4-1|17
TGCGCCAGCAGCCAAAAGACGCTAGGACAGGGGAATTCACCCCTCCACTTT
CASSQKTLGQGNSPLHF
>TRBD2|TRBJ2-5|.|TRBV6-2/TRBV6-3|15
TGTGCCAGCAGTCGGGGGGGGCGGTATAGAGAGACCCAGTACTTC
CASSRGGRYRETQYF
>.|TRBJ1-1|.|TRBV10-3|15
TGTGCCATCAGTAATGTCCCCCCAAAAAACACTGAAGCTTTCTTT
CAISNVPPKNTEAFF
>TRBD1|TRBJ2-5|.|TRBV24-1|15
TGTGCCACCAGTGACCCGACAGGGAATCAAGAGACCCAGTACTTC
CATSDPTGNQETQYF
>.|TRBJ2-6|.|TRBV7-2|14
TGTGCCAGCAGCGCTAGCTCTGGGGCCAACGTCCTGACTTTC
CASSASSGANVLTF